This T cell receptor (beta chain) was sequenced for a study of shared clonotypes between healthy human individuals. General study points: Sharing across four donors was highest in naive CD4 (around 5%) and lowest in memory CD8 (roughly 0.4%). Generally, naive subsets (rather than memory subsets) showed larger estimated richness. It was anticipated that sequencing depth would influence how many clonotypes donors shared.

The germline gives CDR1 SGHDT, CDR2 YYEEEE. The CDR3 length is 13 residues. Trimming stripped 0 bases from V and 5 bases from J, with 7 bases between. About this clone: Antigen: not known.

The assay was immunoSEQ multiplex PCR, and TCRdb's table has in-frame clones only and misses some. The profile shows 550,000 to 800,000 clones, around 90% of them singletons. The chain couples TRBV5-6 to TRBJ2-3; the D gene is possibly TRBD2 (6 bases). The sequencing input was memory CD8+ T cells from PBMCs. Subset meaning: CD45RO+ cells pooled with CCR7-negative TemRA cells. The clonotype was recovered from a man younger than 30 in good health. Some clones in this sample may be carry-over from other donors' samples. DNA of the CDR3: TGTGCCAGCAGCTTGGGGGAGGTAGATACGCAGTATTTT. Amino acids: CASSLGEVDTQYF.